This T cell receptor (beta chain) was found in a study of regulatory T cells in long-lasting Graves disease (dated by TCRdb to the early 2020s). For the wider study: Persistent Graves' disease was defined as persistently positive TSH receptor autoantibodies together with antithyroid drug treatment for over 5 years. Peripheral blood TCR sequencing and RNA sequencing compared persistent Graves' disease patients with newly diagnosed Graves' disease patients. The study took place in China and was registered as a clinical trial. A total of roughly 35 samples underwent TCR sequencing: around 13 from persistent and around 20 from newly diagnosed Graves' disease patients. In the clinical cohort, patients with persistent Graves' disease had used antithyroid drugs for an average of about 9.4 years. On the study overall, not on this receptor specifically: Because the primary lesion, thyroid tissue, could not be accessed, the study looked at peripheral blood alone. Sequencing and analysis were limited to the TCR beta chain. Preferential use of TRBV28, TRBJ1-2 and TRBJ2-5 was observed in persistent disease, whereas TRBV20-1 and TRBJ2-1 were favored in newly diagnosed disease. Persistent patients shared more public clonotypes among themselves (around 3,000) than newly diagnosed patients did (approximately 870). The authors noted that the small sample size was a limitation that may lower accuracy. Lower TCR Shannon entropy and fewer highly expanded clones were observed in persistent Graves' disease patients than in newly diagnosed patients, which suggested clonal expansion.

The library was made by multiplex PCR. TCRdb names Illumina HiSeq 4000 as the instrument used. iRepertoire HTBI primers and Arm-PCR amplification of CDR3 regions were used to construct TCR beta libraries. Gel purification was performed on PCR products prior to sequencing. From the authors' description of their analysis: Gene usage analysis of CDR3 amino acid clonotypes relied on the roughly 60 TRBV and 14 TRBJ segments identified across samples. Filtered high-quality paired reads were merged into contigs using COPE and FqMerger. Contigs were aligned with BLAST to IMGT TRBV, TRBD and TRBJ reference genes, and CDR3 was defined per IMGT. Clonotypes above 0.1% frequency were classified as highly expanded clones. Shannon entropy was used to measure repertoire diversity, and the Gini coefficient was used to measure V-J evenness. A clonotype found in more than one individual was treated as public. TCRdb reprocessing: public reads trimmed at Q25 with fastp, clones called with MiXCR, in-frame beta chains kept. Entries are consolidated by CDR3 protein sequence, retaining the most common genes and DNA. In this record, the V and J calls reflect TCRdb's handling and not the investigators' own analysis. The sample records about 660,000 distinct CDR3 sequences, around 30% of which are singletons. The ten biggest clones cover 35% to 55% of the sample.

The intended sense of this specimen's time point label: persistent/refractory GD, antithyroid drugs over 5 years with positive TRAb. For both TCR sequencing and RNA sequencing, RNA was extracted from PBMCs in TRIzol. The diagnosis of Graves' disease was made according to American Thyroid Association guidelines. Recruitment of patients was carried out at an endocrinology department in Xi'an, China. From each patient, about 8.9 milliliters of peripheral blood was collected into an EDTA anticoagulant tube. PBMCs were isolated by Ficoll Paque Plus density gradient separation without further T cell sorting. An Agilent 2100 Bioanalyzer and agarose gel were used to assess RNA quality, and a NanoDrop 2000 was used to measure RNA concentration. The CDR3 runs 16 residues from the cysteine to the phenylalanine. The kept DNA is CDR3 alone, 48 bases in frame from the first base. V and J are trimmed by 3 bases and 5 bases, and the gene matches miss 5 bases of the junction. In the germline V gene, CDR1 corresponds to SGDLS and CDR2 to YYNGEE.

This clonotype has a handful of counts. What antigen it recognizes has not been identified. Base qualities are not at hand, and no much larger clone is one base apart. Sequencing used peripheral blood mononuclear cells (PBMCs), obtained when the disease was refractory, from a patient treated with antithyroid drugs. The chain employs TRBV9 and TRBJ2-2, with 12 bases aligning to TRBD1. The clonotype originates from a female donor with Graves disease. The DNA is TGTGCCAGCAGCGGGGGACAGGGGGCGCGAACCGGGGAGCTGTTTTTT. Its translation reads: CASSGGQGARTGELFF.